What follows are 21 T cell receptor beta chains derived from one specimen sequenced in a study of cytomegalovirus exposure and HLA in healthy donors. Profiled with immunoSEQ multiplex PCR; TCRdb holds only in-frame clones, not every one. The sample includes more than 95,000 clones, just under 95% of them seen just once. Sequenced material: PBMCs. The source of these receptors is a young woman in good health and CMV-seronegative.

This clone was recorded once. This sequence joins TRBV5-3 and TRBJ2-1; D might be TRBD1 (6 bases). TRBV5-3 is identified as an open reading frame with a role that is uncertain. V shed 4 bases and J shed 5 bases, with 19 bases lying between them. The CDR3 is 16 amino acids. CDR3: CARSGTGTSGDNEQFF. In nucleotides, the CDR3 is TGTGCCAGAAGCGGTACCGGGACATCAGGTGACAATGAGCAGTTCTTC.

The rearrangement uses TRBV18 and TRBJ2-1; 8 bases are a match to TRBD2. Trimming removed 3 bases from V and 4 bases from J; junction bases left unmatched: 5. The CDR3 consists of 15 residues. Germline CDR1 and CDR2: KGHSH and LQKENI. The CDR3 sequence is CASSPRVAGYNEQFF. CDR3 DNA: TGTGCCAGCTCACCCCGGGTAGCGGGGTACAATGAGCAGTTCTTC.

The J gene is TRBJ2-3, the V gene TRBV19; tentative D call: TRBD1 (5 bases). The germline V gene encodes CDR1 LNHDA and CDR2 SQIVND (reference sequence). Trimming removed 3 bases at V and 1 base at J, with 14 bases between. The CDR3 runs to 16 residues. CDR3 sequence reads: CASSIGAVRGTDTQYF. The CDR3 DNA sequence: TGTGCCAGTAGTATTGGGGCGGTCAGGGGCACAGATACGCAGTATTTT.

This clone has a handful of counts. J is TRBJ1-2 and V is TRBV7-2; D is unclear. Germline V gene lookup returns CDR1 SGHTA and CDR2 FQGNSA. The CDR3 contains 14 residues. Between the trimmed V and J ends, which lost 1 base and 4 bases, there was a span of 10 bases. Written as DNA, the CDR3 is TGTGCCAGCAGCTTAGGGCAGCGGTCCTATGGCTACACCTTC. Encoded protein: CASSLGQRSYGYTF.

The rearrangement uses TRBV6-6 and TRBJ1-5, with D possibly matching TRBD1 (6 bases). Germline CDR1 MNHNY, CDR2 SVGAGI (reference sequence). This CDR3 has 14 residues. Trimming stripped 8 bases from V and 7 bases from J, with 18 bases between. In DNA form, the CDR3 reads TGTGCCAGCCACAAGCCCAGGGGAGAACAGCCCCAGCATTTT. Its protein product is CASHKPRGEQPQHF.

The gene calls are TRBV7-8 and TRBJ2-2, with D possibly matching TRBD1 (5 bases). CDR1 and CDR2 (germline): SGHVS, FQNEAQ. V was pared by 0 bases and J by 3 bases, with 11 bases between. This CDR3 has 16 amino acids. The CDR3, as DNA: TGTGCCAGCAGCTTAGCGTCTCCAGGGCACACCGGGGAGCTGTTTTTT. Its translation is CASSLASPGHTGELFF.

V gene TRBV4-1 combines with J gene TRBJ1-1; TRBD1 might be the D (5 bases). Germline loops: CDR1 MGHRA, CDR2 YSYEKL. The CDR3 sequence is 13 residues long. Trimming took 2 bases from V and 8 from J, leaving 12 bases between them. DNA for the CDR3: TGCGCCAGCAGCCAATGGACACGCGACGAAGCTTTCTTT. Residues: CASSQWTRDEAFF.

The rearrangement uses TRBV30 and TRBJ2-1; 11 bases are shared with TRBD2. CDR1 is GTSNPN and CDR2 is SVGIG in the germline V gene (reference sequence). The CDR3 is 16 amino acids. Trimming removed 2 bases from V and 4 bases from J; junction bases left unmatched: 7. CDR3 in amino acids: CAWSRLAGTFYNEQFF. The DNA of the CDR3 is TGTGCCTGGAGTAGACTAGCGGGGACCTTTTACAATGAGCAGTTCTTC. Full variable domain (missing parts from reference TRBV30 and TRBJ2-1): SQTIHQWPATLVQPVGSPLSLECTVEGTSNPNLYWYRQAAGRGLQLLFYSVGIGQISSEVPQNLSASRPQDRQFILSSKKLLLSDSGFYLCAWSRLAGTFYNEQFFGPGTRLTVL.

The CDR3 loop is CASSLLSGGVTEAFF. CDR3 nucleotide sequence: TGTGCCAGCAGCTTGCTTTCAGGGGGAGTCACTGAAGCTTTCTTT. This sequence joins TRBV7-9 and TRBJ1-1; 7 bases fit TRBD1. The CDR3 has 15 amino acids. V lost 3 bases to trimming and J lost 4 bases; unmatched junction nucleotides: 8. Per germline, CDR1 SEHNR and CDR2 FQNEAQ (reference sequence).

The gene calls are TRBV29-1 and TRBJ2-1; 8 bases agree with TRBD1. In germline, CDR1 is SQVTM, CDR2 ANQGSEA. V gave up 4 bases and J gave up 8 bases; unmatched junction bases: 13. The CDR3 loop spans 15 amino acids. The CDR3 DNA reads TGCAGCGTTGGTAGGCTCGGCAGGGGGCACGATGAGCAGTTCTTC. Translation: CSVGRLGRGHDEQFF.

The chain carries TRBV4-1 and TRBJ1-2; tentatively, D is TRBD1 (6 bases). The CDR3 is 15 residues long. V was pared by 4 bases and J by 2 bases, with 14 bases between. Germline V lookup: CDR1 MGHRA, CDR2 YSYEKL. This CDR3 is CASSPEYRENYGYTF. CDR3 nucleotide sequence: TGCGCCAGCAGCCCTGAGTACAGGGAGAACTATGGCTACACCTTC.

The V call is TRBV5-1, the J call TRBJ2-5, with 11 bases matching TRBD2. Losses at the gene ends were 4 bases for V and 5 bases for J; bases not matched to a gene: 1. The CDR3 contains 13 residues. Germline V lookup: CDR1 SGHRS, CDR2 YFSETQ. The CDR3 reads CASSASGGETQYF. Here the CDR3 DNA reads TGCGCCAGCAGCGCTAGCGGGGGGGAGACCCAGTACTTC.

The V and J genes are TRBV2 and TRBJ1-6, with no clear D. Germline-derived CDR1 and CDR2 are SNHLY and FYNNEI. This CDR3 has 12 amino acids. V dropped 6 bases and J dropped 8 bases, with 8 bases sitting between them. CDR3 sequence (DNA): TGTGCCAGCAGGGCACACGATTCACCCCTCCACTTT. This gives the protein CASRAHDSPLHF.

This chain connects TRBV6-5 to TRBJ1-1, with unresolved D. Germline V gene sequence: CDR1 MNHEY, CDR2 SVGAGI. The V gene lost 7 bases and the J gene lost 7 bases, with 16 bases spanning the gap. The CDR3 runs to 13 residues. CDR3 residues: CASNRAGGYEAFF. The CDR3, as DNA: TGTGCCAGCAACAGAGCGGGAGGGTATGAAGCTTTCTTT.

This clone was seen a single time. The chain employs TRBV6-4 and TRBJ2-1, with D possibly being TRBD2 (7 bases). CDR3 length: 16 amino acids. V lost 4 bases and J 0 bases, leaving 13 bases between the germline ends. Germline CDR1 and CDR2: MRHNA and SNTAGT. This CDR3 is CASSGEGGSSYNEQFF. The CDR3 bases are TGTGCCAGCAGTGGGGAGGGGGGGAGCTCCTACAATGAGCAGTTCTTC.

The chain joins TRBV19 to TRBJ1-1; perhaps TRBD1 as D (5 bases). CDR1 and CDR2 from the germline V gene are LNHDA and SQIVND (reference sequence). This CDR3 contains 15 residues. V was shortened by 0 bases and J by 6 bases, with 14 bases between the two germline ends. CDR3 sequence reads: CASSIEAQGRAEAFF. The CDR3 region has the DNA TGTGCCAGTAGTATAGAGGCCCAGGGCCGGGCTGAAGCTTTCTTT.

J is TRBJ1-1 and V is TRBV7-9, with D perhaps matching TRBD1 (6 bases). The V end was cut by 11 bases, the J end by 8 bases, with 18 bases between. There are 12 residues in the CDR3. The germline CDR1 and CDR2 sequences are SEHNR and FQNEAQ (reference sequence). CDR3: CASQNREGEAFF. The CDR3 bases are TGTGCCTCACAGAACAGGGAAGGAGAAGCTTTCTTT.

The chain combines TRBV5-1 with TRBJ2-3, with a weak D call TRBD1 (5 bases). Deletions cut 0 bases from V and 2 bases from J, with 16 bases between. Germline CDR1 and CDR2: SGHRS and YFSETQ. The CDR3 has 17 amino acids. The CDR3 region is CASSLGSADIYTDTQYF. DNA of the CDR3: TGCGCCAGCAGCTTGGGGTCCGCGGACATCTACACAGATACGCAGTATTTT.

This chain uses TRBV15 with TRBJ2-1; D gene unclear. The length of the CDR3 is 18 residues. Germline V gene lookup returns CDR1 LNHNV and CDR2 YYDKDF (reference sequence). V was trimmed by 0 bases and J by 8 bases, leaving 23 bases between them. The CDR3 here is CATSRDNSFRSTKYEQFF. The DNA of the CDR3 is TGTGCCACCAGCAGAGATAATTCGTTCCGAAGTACAAAGTATGAGCAGTTCTTC.

The chain couples TRBV4-1 to TRBJ1-4; D gene unclear. This CDR3 is built from 15 residues. The germline V gene has CDR1 MGHRA and CDR2 YSYEKL. V gave up 6 bases and J gave up 0 bases, with 11 bases separating them. CDR3: CASRPPGATNEKLFF. For the CDR3, the DNA is TGCGCCAGCAGGCCGCCGGGAGCAACTAATGAAAAACTGTTTTTT.

The rearrangement links TRBV28 to TRBJ1-3; D is ambiguous. CDR1 and CDR2 from the germline V gene are MDHEN and SYDVKM. Deletions cut 8 bases from V and 4 bases from J, with 6 bases between. This CDR3 has 11 amino acids. The CDR3 loop is CASWQGNTIYF. As DNA, the CDR3 is TGTGCCAGCTGGCAGGGAAACACCATATATTTT.